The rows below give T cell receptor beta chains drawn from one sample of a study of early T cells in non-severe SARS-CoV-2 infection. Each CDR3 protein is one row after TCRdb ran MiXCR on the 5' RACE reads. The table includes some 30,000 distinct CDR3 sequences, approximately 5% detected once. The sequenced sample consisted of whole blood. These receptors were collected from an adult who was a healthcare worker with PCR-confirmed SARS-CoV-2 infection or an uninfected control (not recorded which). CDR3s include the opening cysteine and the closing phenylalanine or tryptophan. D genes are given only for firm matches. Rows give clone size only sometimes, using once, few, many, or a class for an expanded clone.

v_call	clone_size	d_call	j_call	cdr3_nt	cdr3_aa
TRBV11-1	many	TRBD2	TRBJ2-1	TGTGCCAGCAGCTTAGGATCCCGGGCTAGCGGGGGTTCCTACAATGAGCAGTTCTTC	CASSLGSRASGGSYNEQFF
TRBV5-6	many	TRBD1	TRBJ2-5	TGTGCCAGCAGCCCTGGGGGACAGGGGGCTTTCTCAGAGACCCAGTACTTC	CASSPGGQGAFSETQYF
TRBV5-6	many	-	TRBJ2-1	TGTGCCAGCAGCTTGTTCAATGAGCAGTTCTTC	CASSLFNEQFF
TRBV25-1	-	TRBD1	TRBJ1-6	TGTGCCAGCAGAGCTGGGACAGGGTCCTCAATTAATTCACCCCTCCACTTT	CASRAGTGSSINSPLHF
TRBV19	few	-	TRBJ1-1	TGTGCCAGTAGTATAGGGCGGATCCCAGCTTTCTTT	CASSIGRIPAFF
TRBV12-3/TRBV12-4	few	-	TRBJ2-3	TGTGCCAGCAGTCAGATAGATACGCAGTATTTT	CASSQIDTQYF
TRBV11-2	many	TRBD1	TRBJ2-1	TGTGCCAGCAGCCTCGGACAGGGGGCGGACAATGAGCAGTTCTTC	CASSLGQGADNEQFF
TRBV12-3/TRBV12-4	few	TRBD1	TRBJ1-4	TGTGCCAGCAGTCCCCGACAGGGCCGAAAACTGTTTTTT	CASSPRQGRKLFF
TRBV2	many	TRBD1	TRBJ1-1	TGTGCCAGCAGCCGTACAGGGGGCACTGAAGCTTTCTTT	CASSRTGGTEAFF
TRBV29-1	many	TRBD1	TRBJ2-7	TGCAGCGCGGGACAGGGGGCTGGCGAGCAGTACTTC	CSAGQGAGEQYF
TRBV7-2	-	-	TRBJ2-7	TGTGCCAGCAGCCCAAAGACACGGTACGAGCAGTACTTC	CASSPKTRYEQYF
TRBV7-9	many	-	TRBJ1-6	TGTGCCAGCAGCCCGCCCTCCACGCCTTATAATTCACCCCTCCACTTT	CASSPPSTPYNSPLHF
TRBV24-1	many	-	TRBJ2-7	TGTGCCACCAGTCCTATATACGAGCAGTACTTC	CATSPIYEQYF
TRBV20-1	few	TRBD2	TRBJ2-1	TGCAGTGCTAGAGTGAGTAGCGGGGGCCGCAGCTCCTACAATGAGCAGTTCTTC	CSARVSSGGRSSYNEQFF
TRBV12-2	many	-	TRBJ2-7	TGTGCAAGTCGCTTAGCGGAACACTTCTCGATTTACGAGCAGTACTTC	CASRLAEHFSIYEQYF
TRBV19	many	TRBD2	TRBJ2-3	TGTGCCAGTAGTATGGGACTAGGGGATACGCAGTATTTT	CASSMGLGDTQYF
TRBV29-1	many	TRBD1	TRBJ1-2	TGCAGCGTTGTCGACAGGGGAGGTGGCTACACCTTC	CSVVDRGGGYTF
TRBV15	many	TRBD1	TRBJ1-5	TGTGCCACCAGCAGCAGGGGGAATCAGCCCCAGCATTTT	CATSSRGNQPQHF
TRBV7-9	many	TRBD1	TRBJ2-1	TGTGCCAGCAGCCCCATTGGGACAGACCTTGTGGGGAATGAGCAGTTCTTC	CASSPIGTDLVGNEQFF
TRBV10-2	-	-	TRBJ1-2	TGCGCCAGCAGTGAGTGGGGGGATGGCTACACCTTC	CASSEWGDGYTF
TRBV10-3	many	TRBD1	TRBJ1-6	TGTGCCATCAGTGCCAACCCCGGGACAGGGAATAATTCACCCCTCCACTTT	CAISANPGTGNNSPLHF
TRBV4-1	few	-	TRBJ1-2	TGCGCCAGCAGCCACCAGGGTCTCTATGGCTACACCTTC	CASSHQGLYGYTF
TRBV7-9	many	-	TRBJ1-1	TGTGCCAGCAGCCCGCGGGTCAACACTGAAGCTTTCTTT	CASSPRVNTEAFF
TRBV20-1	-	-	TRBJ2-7	TGCAGTGCCGTCGGACAGTACGAAGGCTACGAGCAGTACTTC	CSAVGQYEGYEQYF
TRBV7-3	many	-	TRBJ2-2	TGTGCCAGCAGCCCCCTTAGGACCGGGGAGCTGTTTTTT	CASSPLRTGELFF
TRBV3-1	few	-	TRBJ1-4	TGTGCCAGCAGCCCCAAGGAGAAAAAACTGTTTTTT	CASSPKEKKLFF
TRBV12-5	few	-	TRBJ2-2	TGTGCTAGTGGCTCCTCGACAGGTCGAACCACCGGGGAGCTGTTTTTT	CASGSSTGRTTGELFF
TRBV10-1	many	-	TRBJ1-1	TGCGCCAGCAGTCCGCGGAGAAACACTGAAGCTTTCTTT	CASSPRRNTEAFF
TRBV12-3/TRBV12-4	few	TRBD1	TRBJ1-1	TGTGCCAGCAGTTCCGGACAGGGGACGAGTGAAGCTTTCTTT	CASSSGQGTSEAFF
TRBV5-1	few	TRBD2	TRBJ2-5	TGCGCCAGCAGCGAGGGGACTAGCGGGAGGGCACGAGAGACCCAGTACTTC	CASSEGTSGRARETQYF
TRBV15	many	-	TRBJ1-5	TGTGCCACCAGCAGCGGACAGCCTGGGAATCAGCCCCAGCATTTT	CATSSGQPGNQPQHF
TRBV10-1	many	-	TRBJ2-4	TGCGCCAGCAGTGAGTCGGGGGGCCATTTAGCCAAAAACATTCAGTACTTC	CASSESGGHLAKNIQYF
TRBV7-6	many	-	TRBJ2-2	TGTGCCAGCAGCTTAGCGGGGGCGAACACCGGGGAGCTGTTTTTT	CASSLAGANTGELFF
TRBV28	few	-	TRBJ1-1	TGTGCCAGCAGGGCCCAGCGGGGGAACACTGAAGCTTTCTTT	CASRAQRGNTEAFF
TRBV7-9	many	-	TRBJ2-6	TGTGCCAGCAGCAATGACCAGGCCGGGGCCAACGTCCTGACTTTC	CASSNDQAGANVLTF
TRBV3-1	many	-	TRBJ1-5	TGTGCCAGCAGCCAAGCAGGGAATGGTCAGCCCCAGCATTTT	CASSQAGNGQPQHF
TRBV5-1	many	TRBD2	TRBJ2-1	TGCGCCAGCAGCTCCCGTGTGACGGCGGGGGAAGTCAATGAGCAGTTCTTC	CASSSRVTAGEVNEQFF
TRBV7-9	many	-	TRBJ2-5	TGTGCCAGCAGCTCAAGGGCTAACCAAGAGACCCAGTACTTC	CASSSRANQETQYF
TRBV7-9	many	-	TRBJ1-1	TGTGCCAGCAGCCTAGACTCGCCGGCTGAAGCTTTCTTT	CASSLDSPAEAFF
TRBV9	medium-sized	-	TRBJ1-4	TGTGCCAGCAGCGTATACGGGGATAATGAAAAACTGTTTTTT	CASSVYGDNEKLFF
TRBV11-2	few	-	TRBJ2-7	TGTGCCAGCAGCTTAGTACGGAGCTCCTACGAGCAGTACTTC	CASSLVRSSYEQYF